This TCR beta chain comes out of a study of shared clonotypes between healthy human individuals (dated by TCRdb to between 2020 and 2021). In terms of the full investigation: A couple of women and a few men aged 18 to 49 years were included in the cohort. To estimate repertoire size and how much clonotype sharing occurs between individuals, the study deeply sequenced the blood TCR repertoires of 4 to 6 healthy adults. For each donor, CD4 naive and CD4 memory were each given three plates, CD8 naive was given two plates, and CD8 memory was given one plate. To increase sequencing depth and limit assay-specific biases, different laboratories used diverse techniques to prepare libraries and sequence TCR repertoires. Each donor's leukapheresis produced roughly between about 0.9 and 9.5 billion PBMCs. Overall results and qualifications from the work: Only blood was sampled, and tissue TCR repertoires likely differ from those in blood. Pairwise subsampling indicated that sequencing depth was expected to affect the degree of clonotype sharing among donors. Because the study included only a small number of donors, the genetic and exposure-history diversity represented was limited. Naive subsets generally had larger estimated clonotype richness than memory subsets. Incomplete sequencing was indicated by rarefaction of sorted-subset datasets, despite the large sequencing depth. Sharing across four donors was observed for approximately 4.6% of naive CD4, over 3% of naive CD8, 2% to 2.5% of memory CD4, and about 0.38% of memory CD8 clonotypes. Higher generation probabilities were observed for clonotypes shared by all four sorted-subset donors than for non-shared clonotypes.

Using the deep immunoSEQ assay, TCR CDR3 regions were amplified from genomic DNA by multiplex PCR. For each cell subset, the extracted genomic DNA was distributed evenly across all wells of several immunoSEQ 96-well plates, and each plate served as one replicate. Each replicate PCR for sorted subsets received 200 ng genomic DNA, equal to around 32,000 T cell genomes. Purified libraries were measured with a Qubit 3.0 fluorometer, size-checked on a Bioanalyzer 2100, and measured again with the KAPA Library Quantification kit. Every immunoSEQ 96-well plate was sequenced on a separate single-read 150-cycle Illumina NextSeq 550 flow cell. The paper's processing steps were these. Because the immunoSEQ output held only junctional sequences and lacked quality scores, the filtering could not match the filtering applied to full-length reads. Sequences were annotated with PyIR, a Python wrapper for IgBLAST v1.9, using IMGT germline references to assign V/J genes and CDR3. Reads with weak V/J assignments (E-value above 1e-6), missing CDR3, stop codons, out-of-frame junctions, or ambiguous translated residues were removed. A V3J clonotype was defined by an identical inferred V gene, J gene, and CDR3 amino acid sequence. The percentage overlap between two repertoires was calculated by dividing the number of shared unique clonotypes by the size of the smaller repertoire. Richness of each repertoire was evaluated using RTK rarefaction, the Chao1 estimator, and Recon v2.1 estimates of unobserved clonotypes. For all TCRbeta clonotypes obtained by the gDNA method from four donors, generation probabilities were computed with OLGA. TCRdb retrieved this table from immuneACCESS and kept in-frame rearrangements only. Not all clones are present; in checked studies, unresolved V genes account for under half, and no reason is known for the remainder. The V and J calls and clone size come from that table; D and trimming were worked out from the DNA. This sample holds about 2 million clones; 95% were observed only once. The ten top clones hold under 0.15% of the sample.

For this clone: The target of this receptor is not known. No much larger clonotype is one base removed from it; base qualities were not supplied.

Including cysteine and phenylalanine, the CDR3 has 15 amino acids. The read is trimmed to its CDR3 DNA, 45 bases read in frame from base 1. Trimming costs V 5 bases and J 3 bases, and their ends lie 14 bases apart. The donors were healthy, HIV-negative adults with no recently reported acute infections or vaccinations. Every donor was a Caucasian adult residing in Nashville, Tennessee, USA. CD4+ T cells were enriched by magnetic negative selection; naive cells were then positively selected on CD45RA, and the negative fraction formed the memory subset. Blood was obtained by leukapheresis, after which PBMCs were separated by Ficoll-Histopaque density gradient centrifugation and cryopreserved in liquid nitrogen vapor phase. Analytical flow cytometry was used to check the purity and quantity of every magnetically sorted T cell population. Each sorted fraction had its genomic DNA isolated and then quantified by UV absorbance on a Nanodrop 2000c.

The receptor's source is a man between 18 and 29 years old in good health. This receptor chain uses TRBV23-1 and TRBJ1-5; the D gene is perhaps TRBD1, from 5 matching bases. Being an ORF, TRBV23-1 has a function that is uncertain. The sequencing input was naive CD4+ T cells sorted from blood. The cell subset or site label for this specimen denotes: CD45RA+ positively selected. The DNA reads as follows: TGCGCCAGCAGTGTAGGGGAAAGAGACAATCAGCCCCAGCATTTT. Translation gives CASSVGERDNQPQHF.